This TCR beta chain derives from a study of cytomegalovirus exposure and HLA in healthy donors. CDR1 is MGHRA and CDR2 is YSYEKL in the germline V gene. V was clipped by 0 bases and J by 7 bases; unmatched bases: 6. CDR3 length equals 16 residues. The donors were part of the validation cohort, which consisted of roughly 110 subjects and was separate from the first cohort of under 750 subjects. Profiling relied on immunoSEQ multiplex PCR, and the TCRdb table lists in-frame clones only, not all of them. The data hold about 330,000 clones, with 86% observed a single time. This TCR was recovered from a woman aged 18 to 35 in good health and CMV-seronegative. Sequencing used PBMCs. This sequence joins TRBV4-1 and TRBJ2-2; 9 bases match TRBD2. The CDR3 is CASSQEGSGSGGELFF. In DNA, the CDR3 is TGCGCCAGCAGCCAAGAGGGTAGCGGGAGCGGCGGGGAGCTGTTTTTT.